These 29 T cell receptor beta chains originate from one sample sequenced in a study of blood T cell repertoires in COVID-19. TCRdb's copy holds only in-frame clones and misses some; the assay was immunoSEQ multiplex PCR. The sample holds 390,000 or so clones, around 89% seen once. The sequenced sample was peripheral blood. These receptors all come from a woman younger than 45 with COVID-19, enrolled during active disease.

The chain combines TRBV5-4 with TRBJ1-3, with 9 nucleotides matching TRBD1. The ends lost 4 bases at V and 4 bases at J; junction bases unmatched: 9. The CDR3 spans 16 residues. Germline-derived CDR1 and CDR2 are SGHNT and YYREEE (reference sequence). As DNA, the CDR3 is TGTGCCAGCAGCCCCGACTCCGGGACAGGGGGAAACACCATATATTTT. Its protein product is CASSPDSGTGGNTIYF.

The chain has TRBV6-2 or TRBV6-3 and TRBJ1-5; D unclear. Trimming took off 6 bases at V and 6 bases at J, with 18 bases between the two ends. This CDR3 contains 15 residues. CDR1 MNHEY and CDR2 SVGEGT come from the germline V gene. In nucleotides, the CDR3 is TGTGCCAGCAGCAGAATCGGCGGGGAGAGTCAGCCCCAGCATTTT. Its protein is CASSRIGGESQPQHF.

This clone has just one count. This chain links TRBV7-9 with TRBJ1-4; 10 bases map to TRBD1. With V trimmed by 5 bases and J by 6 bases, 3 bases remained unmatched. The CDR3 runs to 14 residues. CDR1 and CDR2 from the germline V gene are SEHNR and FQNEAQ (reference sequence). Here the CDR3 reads CASSLGTGDEKLFF. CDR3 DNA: TGTGCCAGCAGCCTCGGGACAGGGGATGAAAAACTGTTTTTT.

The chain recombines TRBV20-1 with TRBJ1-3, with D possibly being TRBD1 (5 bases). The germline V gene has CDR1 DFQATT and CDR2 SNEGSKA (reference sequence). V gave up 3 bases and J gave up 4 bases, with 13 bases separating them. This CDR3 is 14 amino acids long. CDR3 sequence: CSASRAGYGNTIYF. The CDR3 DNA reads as TGCAGTGCTAGTAGGGCAGGGTACGGAAACACCATATATTTT.

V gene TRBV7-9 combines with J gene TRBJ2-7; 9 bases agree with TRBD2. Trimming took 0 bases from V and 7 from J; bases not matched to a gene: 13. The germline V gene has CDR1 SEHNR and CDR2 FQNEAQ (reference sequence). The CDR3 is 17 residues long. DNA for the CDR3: TGTGCCAGCAGCTTAGCGGCTGGCGCGGGGGGGTCTTTGGAGCAGTACTTC. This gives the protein CASSLAAGAGGSLEQYF.

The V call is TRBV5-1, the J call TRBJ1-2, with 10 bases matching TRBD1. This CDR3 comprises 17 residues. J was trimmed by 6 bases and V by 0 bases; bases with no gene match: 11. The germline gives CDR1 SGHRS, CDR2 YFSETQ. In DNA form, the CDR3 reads TGCGCCAGCAGCTTGGAGGGACAGGGGAGGAGCAGCCATGGCTACACCTTC. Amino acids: CASSLEGQGRSSHGYTF.

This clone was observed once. The CDR3 bases are TGTGCCAGCAGAGACAGGGGGTTTTTCGGGGAGCTGTTTTTT. Its protein product is CASRDRGFFGELFF. This rearrangement joins TRBV28 to TRBJ2-2; 9 bases align to TRBD1. The germline V gene has CDR1 MDHEN and CDR2 SYDVKM. The CDR3 runs 14 residues. Trimming took 6 bases from V and 7 from J; bases not matched to a gene: 6.

The CDR3 DNA reads as TGTGCCAGCAGTGACCGGCTAGCGGGAGTCGAAGGCATTCAGTACTTC. Its translation is CASSDRLAGVEGIQYF. The rearrangement links TRBV2 to TRBJ2-4; 10 bases fit TRBD2. From germline, CDR1 is SNHLY and CDR2 FYNNEI. The CDR3 consists of 16 residues. Trimming at V came to 3 bases and at J to 9 bases, leaving 11 bases not matched to a gene.

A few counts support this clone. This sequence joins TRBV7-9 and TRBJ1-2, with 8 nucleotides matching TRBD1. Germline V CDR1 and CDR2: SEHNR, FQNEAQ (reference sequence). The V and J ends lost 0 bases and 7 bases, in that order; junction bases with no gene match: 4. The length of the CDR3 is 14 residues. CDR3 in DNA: TGTGCCAGCAGCTTAGCGGACAGGGCTCGTGGCTACACCTTC. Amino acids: CASSLADRARGYTF. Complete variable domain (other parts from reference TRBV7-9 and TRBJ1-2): DTGVSQNPRHKITKRGQNVTFRCDPISEHNRLYWYRQTLGQGPEFLTYFQNEAQLEKSRLLSDRFSAERPKGSFSTLEIQRTEQGDSAMYLCASSLADRARGYTFGSGTRLTVV.

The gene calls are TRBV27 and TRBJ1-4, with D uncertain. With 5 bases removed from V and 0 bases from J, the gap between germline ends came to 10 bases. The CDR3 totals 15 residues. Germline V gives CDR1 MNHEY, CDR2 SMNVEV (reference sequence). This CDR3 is CASSPFRPTNEKLFF. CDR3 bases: TGTGCCAGCAGTCCGTTCCGTCCAACTAATGAAAAACTGTTTTTT.

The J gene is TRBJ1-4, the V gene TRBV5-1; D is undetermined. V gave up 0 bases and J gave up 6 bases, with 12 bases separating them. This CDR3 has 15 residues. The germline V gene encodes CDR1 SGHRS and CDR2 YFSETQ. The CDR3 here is CASSLGQARDEKLFF. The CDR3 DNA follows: TGCGCCAGCAGCTTGGGGCAGGCGAGGGATGAAAAACTGTTTTTT.

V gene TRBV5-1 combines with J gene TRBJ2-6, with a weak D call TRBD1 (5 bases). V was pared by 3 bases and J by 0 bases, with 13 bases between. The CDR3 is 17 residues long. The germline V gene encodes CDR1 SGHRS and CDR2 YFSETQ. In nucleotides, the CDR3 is TGCGCCAGCAGCTCAGGGCAGGGTAGCTCTGGGGCCAACGTCCTGACTTTC. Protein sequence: CASSSGQGSSGANVLTF.

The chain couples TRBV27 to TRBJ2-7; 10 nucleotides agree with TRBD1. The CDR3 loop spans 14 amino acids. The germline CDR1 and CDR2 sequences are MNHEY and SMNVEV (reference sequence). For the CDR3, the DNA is TGTGCCAGCAGCCCCGGGACAGGGGCCTTCCGGTGGGTCGTC. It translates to CASSPGTGAFRWVV.

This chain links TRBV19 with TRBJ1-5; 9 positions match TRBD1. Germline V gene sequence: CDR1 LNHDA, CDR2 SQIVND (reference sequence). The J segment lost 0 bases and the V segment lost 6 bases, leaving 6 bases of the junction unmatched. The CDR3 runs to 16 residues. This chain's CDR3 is CASSPTGGGSNQPQHF. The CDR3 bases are TGTGCCAGTAGCCCGACAGGGGGGGGTAGCAATCAGCCCCAGCATTTT.

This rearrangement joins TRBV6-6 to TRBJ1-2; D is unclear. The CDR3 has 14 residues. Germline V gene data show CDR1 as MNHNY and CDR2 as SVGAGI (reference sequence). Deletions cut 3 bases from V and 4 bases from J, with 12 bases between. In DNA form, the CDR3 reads TGTGCCAGCAGTTATGAGAAACGGGGCTATGGCTACACCTTC. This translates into CASSYEKRGYGYTF.

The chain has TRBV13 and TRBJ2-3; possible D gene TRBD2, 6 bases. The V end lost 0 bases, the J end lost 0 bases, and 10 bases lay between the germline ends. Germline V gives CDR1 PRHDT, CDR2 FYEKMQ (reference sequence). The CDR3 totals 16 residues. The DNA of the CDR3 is TGTGCCAGCAGCTTAGGTCCGGGAGCGAGCACAGATACGCAGTATTTT. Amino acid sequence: CASSLGPGASTDTQYF.

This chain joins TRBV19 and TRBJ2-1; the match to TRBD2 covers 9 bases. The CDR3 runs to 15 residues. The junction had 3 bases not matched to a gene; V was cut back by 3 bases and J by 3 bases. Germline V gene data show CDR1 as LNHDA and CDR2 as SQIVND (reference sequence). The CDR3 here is CASSIFSGGYNEQFF. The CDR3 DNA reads TGTGCCAGTAGTATTTTTAGCGGGGGCTACAATGAGCAGTTCTTC.

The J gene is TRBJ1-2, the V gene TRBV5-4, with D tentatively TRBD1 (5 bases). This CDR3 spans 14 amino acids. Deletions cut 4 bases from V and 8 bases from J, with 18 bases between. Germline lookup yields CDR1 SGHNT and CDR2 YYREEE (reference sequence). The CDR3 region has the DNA TGTGCCAGCAGCGCCCCGGAGGGGATGGGAGGCTACACCTTC. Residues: CASSAPEGMGGYTF.

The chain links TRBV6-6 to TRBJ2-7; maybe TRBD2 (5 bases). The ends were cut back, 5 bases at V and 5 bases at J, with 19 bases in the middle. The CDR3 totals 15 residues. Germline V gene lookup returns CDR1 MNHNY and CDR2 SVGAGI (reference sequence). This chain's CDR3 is CASSPQSGSAHEQYF. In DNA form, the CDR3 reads TGTGCCAGCAGTCCCCAATCGGGGAGTGCTCACGAGCAGTACTTC.

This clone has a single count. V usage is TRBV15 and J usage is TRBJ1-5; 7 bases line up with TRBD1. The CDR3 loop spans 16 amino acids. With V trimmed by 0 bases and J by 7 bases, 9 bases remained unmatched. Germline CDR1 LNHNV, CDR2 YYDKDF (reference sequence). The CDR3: CATSRDLRQGGQPQHF. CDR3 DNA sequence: TGTGCCACCAGCAGAGATCTGAGACAGGGCGGACAGCCCCAGCATTTT.

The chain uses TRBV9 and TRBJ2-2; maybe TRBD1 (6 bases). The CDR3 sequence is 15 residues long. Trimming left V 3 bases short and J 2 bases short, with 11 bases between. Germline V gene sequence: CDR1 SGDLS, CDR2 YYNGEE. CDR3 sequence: CASSDPDSNTGELFF. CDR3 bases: TGTGCCAGCAGCGACCCGGACAGTAACACCGGGGAGCTGTTTTTT. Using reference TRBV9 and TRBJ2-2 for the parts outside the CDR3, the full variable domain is DSGVTQTPKHLITATGQRVTLRCSPRSGDLSVYWYQQSLDQGLQFLIQYYNGEERAKGNILERFSAQQFPDLHSELNLSSLELGDSALYFCASSDPDSNTGELFFGEGSRLTVL.

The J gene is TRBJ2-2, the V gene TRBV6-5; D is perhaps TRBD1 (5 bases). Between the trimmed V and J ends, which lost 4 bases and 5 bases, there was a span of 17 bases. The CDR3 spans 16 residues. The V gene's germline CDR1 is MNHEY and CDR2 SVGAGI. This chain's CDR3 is CASSSTDRPETGELFF. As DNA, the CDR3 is TGTGCCAGCAGTTCCACCGACAGACCGGAGACCGGGGAGCTGTTTTTT.

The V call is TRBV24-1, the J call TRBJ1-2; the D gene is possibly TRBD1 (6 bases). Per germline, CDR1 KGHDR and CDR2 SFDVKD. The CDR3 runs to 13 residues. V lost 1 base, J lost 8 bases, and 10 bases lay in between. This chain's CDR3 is CATSDLGRGGYTF. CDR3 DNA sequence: TGTGCCACCAGTGATTTAGGCAGGGGAGGCTACACCTTC.

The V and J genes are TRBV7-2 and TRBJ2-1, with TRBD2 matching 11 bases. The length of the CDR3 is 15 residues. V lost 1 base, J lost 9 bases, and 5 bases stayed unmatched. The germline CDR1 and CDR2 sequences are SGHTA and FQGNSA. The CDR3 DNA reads TGTGCCAGCAGCTTAGTGCTAGCGGGAGGCGCTGAGCAGTTCTTC. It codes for CASSLVLAGGAEQFF.

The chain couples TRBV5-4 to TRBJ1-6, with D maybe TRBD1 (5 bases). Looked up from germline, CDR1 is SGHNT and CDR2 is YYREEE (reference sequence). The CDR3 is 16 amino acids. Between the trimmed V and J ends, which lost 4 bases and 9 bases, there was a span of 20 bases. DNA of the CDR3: TGTGCCAGCAGCCGTAACGGTGGAGGGGCGCGTTCACCCCTCCACTTT. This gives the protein CASSRNGGGARSPLHF.

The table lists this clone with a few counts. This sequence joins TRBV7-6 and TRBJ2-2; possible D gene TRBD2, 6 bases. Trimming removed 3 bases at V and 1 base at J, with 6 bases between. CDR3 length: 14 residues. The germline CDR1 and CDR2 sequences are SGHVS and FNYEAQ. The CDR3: CASSLTRNTGELFF. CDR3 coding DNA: TGTGCCAGCAGCTTGACTAGGAACACCGGGGAGCTGTTTTTT.

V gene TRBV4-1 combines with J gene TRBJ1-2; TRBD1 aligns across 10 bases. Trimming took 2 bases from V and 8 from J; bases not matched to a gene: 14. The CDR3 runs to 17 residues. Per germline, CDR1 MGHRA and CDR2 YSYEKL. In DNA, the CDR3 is TGCGCCAGCAGCCAACGTCCCGGGACAGGGGAAGTGAGCGGCTACACCTTC. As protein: CASSQRPGTGEVSGYTF.

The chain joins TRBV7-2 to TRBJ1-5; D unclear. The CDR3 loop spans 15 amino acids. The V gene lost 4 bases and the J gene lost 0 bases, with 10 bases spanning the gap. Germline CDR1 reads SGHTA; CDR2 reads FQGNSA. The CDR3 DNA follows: TGTGCCAGCAGCTCCCAATACAGTAGCAATCAGCCCCAGCATTTT. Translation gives CASSSQYSSNQPQHF.

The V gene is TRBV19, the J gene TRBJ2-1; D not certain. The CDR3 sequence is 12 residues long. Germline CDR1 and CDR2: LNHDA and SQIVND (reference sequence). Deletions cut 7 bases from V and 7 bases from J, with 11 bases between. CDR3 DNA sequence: TGTGCCAGTACCCGAACTCAAAATGAGCAGTTCTTC. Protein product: CASTRTQNEQFF.